The 22 T cell receptor beta chains presented below share a single source sample, sequenced in a study of shared clonotypes between healthy human individuals (dated by TCRdb to the early 2020s). Libraries came from the immunoSEQ multiplex PCR assay. Sourced from immuneACCESS, this table was stored by TCRdb with only in-frame sequences that have V and J called. A share of the clones is absent; for the studies checked, an unresolved V gene accounts for under half, and the remainder has no known explanation. The sample profile shows approximately 250,000 clones; approximately 65% of them were found once. The ten largest clonotypes hold around 10% of the sample. The sample consisted of memory CD4+ T cells sorted from blood. Read against the paper, the sample's cell subset or site label means: CD45RA-negative fraction. The receptors stem from a man in his thirties or forties in good health.

The sample holds a few counts of this clone. This chain uses TRBV28 with TRBJ1-5, with D unresolved. Germline V gene data show CDR1 as MDHEN and CDR2 as SYDVKM. V dropped 10 bases and J dropped 3 bases, with 10 bases sitting between them. The length of the CDR3 is 12 residues. The CDR3: CATNVVNQPQHF. As DNA, the CDR3 is TGTGCCACCAATGTAGTCAATCAGCCCCAGCATTTT.

This clone has only one observation. V usage is TRBV29-1 and J usage is TRBJ1-4, with D possibly TRBD1 on 5 matching bases. Trimming pared 0 bases from V and 10 bases from J, leaving 15 bases between. The CDR3 spans 14 residues. The V gene's germline CDR1 is SQVTM and CDR2 ANQGSEA. CDR3 sequence reads: CSVEDPRQGGKLFF. In DNA form, the CDR3 reads TGCAGCGTTGAAGACCCCCGCCAGGGAGGAAAACTGTTTTTT.

This clone has ten or more counts. The V gene is TRBV6-1, the J gene TRBJ1-2, with 8 bases aligning to TRBD1. J lost 7 bases, V lost 6 bases, and 13 bases had no gene match. The CDR3 has 15 amino acids. Looked up from germline, CDR1 is MNHNS and CDR2 is SASEGT. In DNA, the CDR3 is TGTGCCAGCAGATCGGGACAGGTCCCCTTCGGTGGCTACACCTTC. Encoded protein: CASRSGQVPFGGYTF.

This chain joins TRBV11-3 and TRBJ1-1; D gene ambiguous. CDR1 is SGHNT and CDR2 is YENEEA in the germline V gene. Between the trimmed V and J ends, which lost 5 bases and 3 bases, there was a span of 10 bases. CDR3 length: 13 amino acids. The CDR3 loop reads CASSPGPHTEAFF. CDR3 nucleotide sequence: TGTGCCAGCAGCCCTGGACCGCACACTGAAGCTTTCTTT.

The chain links TRBV18 to TRBJ2-1, with TRBD1 matching over 7 bases. Germline-derived CDR1 and CDR2 are KGHSH and LQKENI. V trimming: 0 bases; J trimming: 8 bases; junction bases outside the gene matches: 4. The CDR3 spans 14 residues. CDR3 region: CASSPPGQLHEQFF. The CDR3 DNA follows: TGTGCCAGCTCACCACCGGGACAGTTGCATGAGCAGTTCTTC.

This sequence joins TRBV7-3 and TRBJ2-1, with 9 bases fitting TRBD2. This CDR3 has 15 residues. Looked up from germline, CDR1 is SGHTA and CDR2 is FQGTGA. Trimming removed 5 bases from V and 4 bases from J; junction bases left unmatched: 6. CDR3 nucleotide sequence: TGTGCCAGCAGCACCGCGGGAGGGTTATACAATGAGCAGTTCTTC. It yields the protein CASSTAGGLYNEQFF.

The genes are TRBV6-6 and TRBJ2-7; D is unresolved. V lost 2 bases, J lost 3 bases, and 8 bases lay in between. This CDR3 spans 13 amino acids. Germline-derived CDR1 and CDR2 are MNHNY and SVGAGI (reference sequence). The CDR3 DNA follows: TGTGCCAGCAGTTACCGGTCACACTACGAGCAGTACTTC. Its protein is CASSYRSHYEQYF.

This clone is a singleton in its sample. CDR3 in DNA: TGTGCCAGCTCACCACCCGGCGGGAGTAGGGCAGATACGCAGTATTTT. This encodes CASSPPGGSRADTQYF. This rearrangement joins TRBV18 to TRBJ2-3; 7 nucleotides match TRBD2. V dropped 0 bases and J dropped 4; count of bases not matched to a gene: 7. The CDR3 totals 16 residues. CDR1 and CDR2 from the germline V gene are KGHSH and LQKENI.

J is TRBJ1-1 and V is TRBV6-5; TRBD1 is a possible D gene (5 bases). The germline V and J ends were trimmed by 9 bases and 0 bases, with 11 bases remaining between them. CDR3 length equals 13 residues. CDR1 and CDR2 (germline): MNHEY, SVGAGI. CDR3 bases: TGTGCCAGTTACAGGCGACTGAACACTGAAGCTTTCTTT. Protein product: CASYRRLNTEAFF.

The V and J genes are TRBV5-4 and TRBJ2-1; a possible D gene is TRBD2 (5 bases). V shed 6 bases and J shed 9 bases, with 22 bases lying between them. The CDR3 loop spans 15 amino acids. Germline V gives CDR1 SGHNT, CDR2 YYREEE (reference sequence). DNA of the CDR3: TGTGCCAGCACCCCAAGCCTCGAGAGGGCCTCTGAGCAGTTCTTC. This translates into CASTPSLERASEQFF.

The rearrangement links TRBV5-1 to TRBJ2-7, with D perhaps TRBD2 (6 bases). From germline, CDR1 is SGHRS and CDR2 YFSETQ. Between the trimmed V and J ends, which lost 1 base and 4 bases, there was a span of 18 bases. This CDR3 has 16 amino acids. The CDR3 spells CASSLLGLGQSYEQYF. Here the CDR3 DNA reads TGCGCCAGCAGCTTGTTGGGACTGGGGCAGAGTTACGAGCAGTACTTC.

The rearrangement uses TRBV28 and TRBJ2-7, with 7 positions matching TRBD1. Germline V gives CDR1 MDHEN, CDR2 SYDVKM. V lost 6 bases, J lost 5 bases, and 22 bases stayed unmatched. This CDR3 contains 18 residues. The CDR3 reads CASRPKTINRQGWHEQYF. The CDR3 DNA follows: TGTGCCAGCAGACCCAAAACCATAAACCGACAGGGATGGCACGAGCAGTACTTC.

This clone was seen ten or more times. The chain uses TRBV6-5 and TRBJ1-5; 7 bases match TRBD1. Germline loops: CDR1 MNHEY, CDR2 SVGAGI. The CDR3 extends over 13 amino acids. The J segment lost 4 bases and the V segment lost 6 bases, leaving 3 bases of the junction unmatched. The chain's CDR3 is CASSMTGNQPQHF. The CDR3 DNA reads TGTGCCAGCAGCATGACAGGGAATCAGCCCCAGCATTTT.

The chain joins TRBV2 to TRBJ2-2; 8 bases map to TRBD2. Germline loops: CDR1 SNHLY, CDR2 FYNNEI. V was pared by 7 bases and J by 4 bases, with 8 bases of the junction left unmatched. The CDR3 spans 15 residues. The CDR3 protein is CASMGAGGVTGELFF. DNA for the CDR3: TGTGCCAGCATGGGGGCGGGAGGCGTCACCGGGGAGCTGTTTTTT.

V and J are TRBV6-6 and TRBJ2-3; no definite D call. The V gene lost 6 bases and the J gene lost 5 bases, with 6 bases spanning the gap. The CDR3 spans 11 residues. Per germline, CDR1 MNHNY and CDR2 SVGAGI (reference sequence). CDR3 DNA: TGTGCCAGCAGGTCACGAGATACGCAGTATTTT. It is translated as CASRSRDTQYF.

The chain couples TRBV7-8 to TRBJ2-4, with D unclear. Germline V gives CDR1 SGHVS, CDR2 FQNEAQ. This CDR3 is 15 amino acids long. The ends were cut back, 1 base at V and 1 base at J, with 8 bases in the middle. The CDR3 loop reads CASSLDTAAKNIQYF. CDR3 sequence (DNA): TGTGCCAGCAGCTTAGACACCGCTGCCAAAAACATTCAGTACTTC.

This rearrangement joins TRBV5-4 to TRBJ2-5; D remains unclear. The length of the CDR3 is 14 residues. V was clipped by 4 bases and J by 7 bases, with 17 bases between them. Germline values: CDR1 SGHNT, CDR2 YYREEE (reference sequence). The CDR3 reads CASSTATGPGTQYF. The CDR3 region has the DNA TGTGCCAGCAGCACCGCCACGGGCCCGGGGACCCAGTACTTC.

The count of this clone is one. This chain uses TRBV7-9 with TRBJ1-4, with no clear D. V gave up 5 bases and J gave up 5 bases, with 15 bases separating them. Germline V gives CDR1 SEHNR, CDR2 FQNEAQ (reference sequence). CDR3 length: 15 residues. This CDR3 reads CASSAGPAENEKLFF. The CDR3, as DNA: TGTGCCAGCAGCGCTGGTCCGGCCGAAAATGAAAAACTGTTTTTT. Using reference TRBV7-9 and TRBJ1-4 for the parts outside the CDR3, the full variable domain is DTGVSQNPRHKITKRGQNVTFRCDPISEHNRLYWYRQTLGQGPEFLTYFQNEAQLEKSRLLSDRFSAERPKGSFSTLEIQRTEQGDSAMYLCASSAGPAENEKLFFGSGTQLSVL.

The V and J genes are TRBV28 and TRBJ1-1; tentative D call: TRBD1 (6 bases). The V gene's germline CDR1 is MDHEN and CDR2 SYDVKM. V lost 5 bases and J lost 3, with 13 bases in between. CDR3 length: 14 amino acids. As DNA, the CDR3 is TGTGCCAGCAGTAGTACAGGGAGGTACACTGAAGCTTTCTTT. It is translated as CASSSTGRYTEAFF.

The rearrangement uses TRBV30 and TRBJ1-5; no reliable D call. Trimming left V 7 bases short and J 3 bases short, with 13 bases between. The germline V gene encodes CDR1 GTSNPN and CDR2 SVGIG (reference sequence). The length of the CDR3 is 13 residues. The CDR3 sequence is CAFSGIYNQPQHF. The CDR3 DNA follows: TGTGCCTTCTCCGGGATCTACAATCAGCCCCAGCATTTT.

This chain links TRBV14 with TRBJ2-2; maybe TRBD1 (5 bases). Deletions cut 8 bases from V and 8 bases from J, with 21 bases between. In germline, CDR1 is SGHDN, CDR2 FVKESK. The CDR3 sequence is 15 residues long. The CDR3 sequence: CASRRTFGSPGELFF. CDR3 DNA: TGTGCCAGCCGGCGGACATTCGGTTCTCCGGGGGAGCTGTTTTTT.

The chain joins TRBV2 to TRBJ1-2; TRBD1 matches at 7 bases. With V trimmed by 3 bases and J by 6 bases, 7 bases remained unmatched. CDR3 length: 14 amino acids. The V gene's germline CDR1 is SNHLY and CDR2 FYNNEI. The CDR3 here is CASSERGHADGYTF. In DNA form, the CDR3 reads TGTGCCAGCAGTGAGAGGGGGCACGCGGATGGCTACACCTTC.